The 10 T cell receptor beta chains below all came from one sample that was sequenced in a study of T cell repertoires in cytomegalovirus infection (dated by TCRdb to about 2019). Data came from an Illumina HiSeq 1500. Clones were called with MiXCR by TCRdb after fastp trimmed the public reads at Q25, and only in-frame beta chains were retained. Each entry merges the rows of one CDR3 protein and shows their most common DNA and genes. For this sample the table gives 250,000 or so distinct CDR3 sequences, of which approximately 13% were detected only once. The top ten clones comprise 1.5% to 2% of the sample. The sample taken for sequencing was PBMCs. The receptors were gathered from a human donor in good health (CMV status not recorded). Some clones in this sample may be carry-over from other donors' samples.

The V and J genes are TRBV19 and TRBJ2-3, with 9 nucleotides matching TRBD2. CDR1 and CDR2 (germline): LNHDA, SQIVND (reference sequence). V lost 5 bases to trimming and J lost 5 bases; unmatched junction nucleotides: 14. CDR3 size: 17 residues. This CDR3 reads CASSPRFIAGVRDTQYF. The DNA of the CDR3 is TGTGCCAGTAGTCCCCGCTTTATAGCGGGAGTAAGAGATACGCAGTATTTT.

This clonotype has only a few counts. J is TRBJ2-3 and V is TRBV29-1; 9 nucleotides align to TRBD2. The CDR3 has 14 residues. The germline V gene has CDR1 SQVTM and CDR2 ANQGSEA. J gave up 8 bases and V 5 bases, and 11 bases lay outside the gene matches. The CDR3 reads CSVFSGSLVGTQYF. CDR3 nucleotides: TGCAGCGTTTTTAGCGGGAGTCTAGTTGGTACGCAGTATTTT.

Many counts were recorded for this clonotype. The chain recombines TRBV11-3 with TRBJ2-7; TRBD2 might be the D (5 bases). The CDR3 is made up of 16 amino acids. Per germline, CDR1 SGHNT and CDR2 YENEEA. V was pared by 0 bases and J by 3 bases, with 15 bases between. In DNA, the CDR3 is TGTGCCAGCAGCTTAGATCGGGAAGCCAGAGTCTACGAGCAGTACTTC. It yields the protein CASSLDREARVYEQYF. Together with reference TRBV11-3 and TRBJ2-7, the CDR3 gives the full variable domain: EAGVVQSPRYKIIEKKQPVAFWCNPISGHNTLYWYLQNLGQGPELLIRYENEEAVDDSQLPKDRFSAERLKGVDSTLKIQPAELGDSAVYLCASSLDREARVYEQYFGPGTRLTVT.

The chain links TRBV18 to TRBJ1-4; D may be TRBD1 (6 bases). V shed 5 bases and J shed 0 bases, with 13 bases lying between them. The CDR3 extends over 16 amino acids. CDR1 KGHSH and CDR2 LQKENI come from the germline V gene. CDR3 bases: TGTGCCAGCTCAATTGGACAGACTGCAACTAATGAAAAACTGTTTTTT. This encodes CASSIGQTATNEKLFF.

This clonotype was recorded many times. The genes are TRBV4-1 and TRBJ2-3; TRBD2 agrees at 12 bases. The CDR3 is made up of 16 amino acids. Germline V gene sequence: CDR1 MGHRA, CDR2 YSYEKL. The V and J ends lost 9 bases and 1 base, in that order; junction bases with no gene match: 8. Here the CDR3 DNA reads TGCGCCAGTTCCGGGACTAGCGGGCCTGGCACAGATACGCAGTATTTT. Protein sequence: CASSGTSGPGTDTQYF.

There are many counts of this clonotype. This chain uses TRBV25-1 with TRBJ2-5; 9 bases match TRBD1. Looked up from germline, CDR1 is MGHDK and CDR2 is SYGVNS. V lost 2 bases and J lost 1; bases outside the gene matches: 8. The CDR3 totals 17 residues. CDR3 in amino acids: CASSELPGQGPQETQYF. As DNA, the CDR3 is TGTGCCAGCAGTGAACTACCGGGACAGGGTCCCCAAGAGACCCAGTACTTC.

Many counts were recorded for this clonotype. The chain joins TRBV11-2 to TRBJ2-5; D is ambiguous. V was cut by 1 base and J by 2 bases, with 14 bases left in between. Looked up from germline, CDR1 is SGHAT and CDR2 is FQNNGV. The CDR3 is 16 amino acids. The CDR3: CASSLGLGGRQETQYF. The CDR3 region has the DNA TGTGCCAGCAGCTTAGGTTTAGGCGGCAGGCAAGAGACCCAGTACTTC.

About this clonotype itself: Since the CDR3 does not end with the conserved phenylalanine or tryptophan, this likely comes from a read error. The J gene is TRBJ1-2, the V gene TRBV28; 7 positions agree with TRBD1. Trimming at V came to 6 bases and at J to 4 bases, leaving 17 bases not matched to a gene. The CDR3 consists of 17 residues. Looked up from germline, CDR1 is MDHEN and CDR2 is SYDVKM. CDR3 DNA: TGTGCCAGCAGATCAAGACAGGGTCCGTCCCTGTTCTATGGCTACACCTTA. This sequence encodes CASRSRQGPSLFYGYTL.

This clonotype has a count of ten or more. The chain employs TRBV12-3 or TRBV12-4 and TRBJ2-5; D may be TRBD2 (7 bases). The V gene lost 3 bases and the J gene lost 4 bases, with 9 bases spanning the gap. The CDR3 is 13 residues long. In DNA, the CDR3 is TGTGCCAGCAGTTTCGGGGGGCGAGAGACCCAGTACTTC. Translated: CASSFGGRETQYF.

The chain links TRBV5-6 to TRBJ1-5; TRBD1 agrees at 11 bases. The CDR3 consists of 17 residues. After removal of 3 bases from V and 3 bases from J, the junction contained 8 bases not matched to a gene. Germline CDR1 reads SGHDT; CDR2 reads YYEEEE. The CDR3 sequence: CASSSAGTGGYNQPQHF. The CDR3 coding sequence is TGTGCCAGCAGCTCCGCCGGGACAGGGGGATACAATCAGCCCCAGCATTTT. Drawing the rest from reference TRBV5-6 and TRBJ1-5, the complete variable domain is DAGVTQSPTHLIKTRGQQVTLRCSPKSGHDTVSWYQQALGQGPQFIFQYYEEEERQRGNFPDRFSGHQFPNYSSELNVNALLLGDSALYLCASSSAGTGGYNQPQHFGDGTRLSIL.